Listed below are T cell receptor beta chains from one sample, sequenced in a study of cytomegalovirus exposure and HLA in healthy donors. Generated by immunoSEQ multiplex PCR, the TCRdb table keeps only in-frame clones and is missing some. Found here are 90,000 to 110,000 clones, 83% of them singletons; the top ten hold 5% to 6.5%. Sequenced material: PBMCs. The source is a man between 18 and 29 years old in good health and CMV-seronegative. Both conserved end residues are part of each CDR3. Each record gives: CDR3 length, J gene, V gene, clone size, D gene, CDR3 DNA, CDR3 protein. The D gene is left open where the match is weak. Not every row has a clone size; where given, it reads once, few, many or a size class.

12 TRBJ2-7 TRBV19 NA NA TGTGCCAGTAGGAGGGAACCCTACGAGCAGTACTTC CASRREPYEQYF
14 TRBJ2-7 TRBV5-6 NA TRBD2 TGCGCCAGCAGCTTGTCCCCCGGGGGGTACGAGCAGTACTTC CASSLSPGGYEQYF
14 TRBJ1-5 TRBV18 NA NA TGTGCCAGCTCACCCGGTGAAGTTGGTCAGCCCCAGCATTTT CASSPGEVGQPQHF
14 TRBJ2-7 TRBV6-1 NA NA TGTGCCAGCAGTGAAGCCTTCGCAGACTACGAGCAGTACTTC CASSEAFADYEQYF
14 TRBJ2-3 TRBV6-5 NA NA TGTGCCAGCAGCCCAGCGGGCAGCACAGATACGCAGTATTTT CASSPAGSTDTQYF
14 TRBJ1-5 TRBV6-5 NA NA TGTGCCAGCAGGGGCGGACAGAGCAATCAGCCCCAGCATTTT CASRGGQSNQPQHF
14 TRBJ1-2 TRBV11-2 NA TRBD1 TGTGCCAGCAGCCACCGGGACAGCTTGGAAGGCTACACCTTC CASSHRDSLEGYTF
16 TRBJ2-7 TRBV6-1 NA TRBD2 TGTGCCAGCAGTGGGACTGGGACTAGCGGCTCCTACGAGCAGTACTTC CASSGTGTSGSYEQYF
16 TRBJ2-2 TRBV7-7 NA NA TGTGCCAGCAGCTTATCGGGAGTCGCGAACACCGGGGAGCTGTTTTTT CASSLSGVANTGELFF
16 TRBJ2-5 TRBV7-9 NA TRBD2 TGTGCCAGCAGCTCTCTAGCGGGAGCTGGGCGGGAGACCCAGTACTTC CASSSLAGAGRETQYF
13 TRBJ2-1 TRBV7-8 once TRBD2 TGTGCCAGCAGCCCGGAGCGGGGGGGTGAGCAGTTCTTC CASSPERGGEQFF
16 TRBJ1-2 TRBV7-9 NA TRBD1 TGCGCCAGCAGCCAAGATTGGACAGGGAAACTCTATGGCTACACCTTC CASSQDWTGKLYGYTF
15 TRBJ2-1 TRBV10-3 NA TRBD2 TGTGCCATCAGTGATTCTAGCGGGCCCTACAATGAGCAGTTCTTC CAISDSSGPYNEQFF
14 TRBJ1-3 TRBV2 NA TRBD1 TGTGCCAGCAGAGAGACAGGGGTTGGAGACACCATATATTTT CASRETGVGDTIYF
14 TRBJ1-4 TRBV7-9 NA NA TGTGCCAGCAGCTTAGCGGGAGGTACGGAAAAACTGTTTTTT CASSLAGGTEKLFF
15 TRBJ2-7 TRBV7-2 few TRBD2 TGTGCCAGCAGCCCGGGAGGGACATTTATCCACGAGCAGTACTTC CASSPGGTFIHEQYF
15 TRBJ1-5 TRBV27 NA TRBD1 TGTGCCAGCAGTACAGCTCAGGGGGTACGGCAGCCCCAGCATTTT CASSTAQGVRQPQHF
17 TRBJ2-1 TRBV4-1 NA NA TGCGCCAGCAGCCAGGACCGACAGAAACGCTCCTACAATGAGCAGTTCTTC CASSQDRQKRSYNEQFF
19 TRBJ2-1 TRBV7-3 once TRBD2 TGTGCCAGCAGCCACGCTGGGACTAGCGGGAGGGGATCCTACAATGAGCAGTTCTTC CASSHAGTSGRGSYNEQFF
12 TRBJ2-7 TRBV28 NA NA TGTGCCAGCAGTTCGGTGAGCTACGAGCAGTACTTC CASSSVSYEQYF